This T cell receptor (beta chain) was observed in a study of vaccination and CD4 T cells after COVID-19 (dated by TCRdb to between 2020 and 2023). Context from the whole study: SARS-CoV-2 positivity had been established in the convalescent patients by nasal swab PCR, and mild disease was recorded in several of these patients and severe disease in one. The cultures were stimulated with overlapping spike peptide pools from SARS-CoV-2 and from the common cold coronaviruses HCoV-NL63, HCoV-OC43 and HCoV-229E. In the convalescent cohort there were six males and four females, among whom were two Hispanic individuals, seven Caucasians, two Asians and one multiracial person. In some eleven COVID-19 convalescent patients and a handful of infection-naive healthy vaccine recipients, researchers compared the spike-specific CD4+ TCR repertoire from before mRNA vaccination with the repertoire from after. Post-COVID blood samples from convalescent patients were collected a median of 101 days after diagnosis, with a range of about 35 to 161 days. Each participant got two doses of either the Pfizer-BioNTech BNT162b2 vaccine (n=8) or the Moderna mRNA-1273 vaccine (n=2). As controls, cultures received a CEFX viral epitope pool (the positive control), an HIV-1 Nef peptide pool (the negative control), or no peptide at all. The time from the second vaccine dose to post-vaccine blood sampling had a median of roughly 72 days and ranged from about 14 to 250 days. Study-wide conclusions, independent of this receptor: Among the post-vaccine SARS-CoV-2-reactive clones in convalescent patients, a median 86.3% showed up only after vaccination, which suggests vaccine-specific priming. Of the vaccine-specific clones in convalescent patients, 304 of 307, or nearly all, reacted only to SARS-CoV-2 spike and did not cross-react with common cold coronaviruses. The study included relatively few convalescent patients and did not analyze early timepoints after natural infection. An increase in the median number of SARS-CoV-2-reactive clonotypes from 21 after infection to approximately 41 after vaccination was observed, but the change was not found to be significant.

The CDR3 contains 14 residues, cysteine and phenylalanine counted. CDR3 DNA only is kept here, 42 bases in frame from base 1. For this chain, trimming is 4 bases at the V end and 9 bases at the J end, and the number of junction bases without a gene match is 9. The germline V gene sets CDR1 to SNHLY and CDR2 to FYNNEI. Library creation used PCR. At the Johns Hopkins FTIC core, DNA from the cultured CD4+ T cells underwent TCR sequencing with the Oncomine TCR Beta short-read assay. Genomic DNA was extracted from the cultured CD4+ T cells with the QIAamp micro DNA kit. Oncomine TCR Beta libraries from cultured CD4+ T cells were pooled with unique dual indexes and sequenced on an Illumina iSeq 100. The original methods were these. Non-productive sequences were removed, and CDR3s not starting with C, not ending with F or W, or shorter than 7 amino acids were discarded. Antigen-specific clonotypes were identified using the MANAFEST web application through comparison of peptide-stimulated wells with reference and other culture wells. An FDR below 0.05, an odds ratio above 5, and a productive frequency above 0.1% in at least two of three replicate wells were required for clones to be considered positive. Clonotypes that were significantly expanded in both SARS-CoV-2 spike wells and at least one common cold coronavirus spike condition were defined as cross-reactive. CDR3 homology was assessed with Levenshtein distances (stringdist) and unrooted phylogenetic trees (ape) in R version 3.6.1. TCRdb reprocessed the public reads (quality trimming at Q25 with fastp, clone calling with MiXCR) and kept in-frame beta chains. Duplicate CDR3 protein sequences are folded into a single record with the most common DNA and genes. These V and J calls rely on TCRdb rather than the paper's analysis. For this sample the table gives about 7,800 distinct CDR3 sequences, of which 60% were detected only once. Jointly, the top ten make up about 29% of the sample.

The treatment or condition label on this specimen signifies: roughly 10-day PBMC culture with coronavirus spike peptide pools or control peptides (ViraFEST assay). To expand antigen-specific T cells with peptide pools and then pick out the expanded clonotypes through TCR sequencing, the study relied on the ViraFEST assay. The convalescent patients' positive SARS-CoV-2 PCR tests fell between March and December 2020, which was before the Alpha, Beta and Delta variants emerged in the United States. About 2 million PBMCs per well were cultured in IMDM with roughly 5% human AB serum and 9 to 10 IU/ml IL-2, plus 10 ug/ml peptide pools. On days 3 and 7, half of the culture medium was replaced with fresh IL-2-containing medium. After 10 days of culture, CD4+ T cells were isolated by negative selection using the EasySep CD4+ T cell isolation kit. Ficoll-Paque Plus gradient centrifugation was used to isolate PBMCs from whole blood, and the isolated PBMCs were then either used fresh or cryopreserved at -140C. Triplicate wells were generally used for each culture condition.

By share, this clonotype ranks as medium-sized (0.01 to 0.1%). Its antigen target is currently unknown. No much larger clone is present one base from it, and per-base qualities are unavailable. This receptor was taken from a human donor who had recovered from COVID-19. Sequencing was carried out using CD4+ T cells from blood, cultured in vitro. The chain is encoded by TRBV2 joined to TRBJ2-7, with 10 bases aligning to TRBD1. The CDR3 amino acid sequence is: CASSGVGTGVSQYF. DNA sequence: TGTGCCAGCAGTGGGGTCGGGACAGGGGTTTCGCAGTACTTC.